The next 17 T cell receptor beta chains were all read from a single sample in a study of post-analysis software for immune sequencing data. Study outcomes and limitations: There were about 5 TRBV segments more frequent in patients than controls, and TRBV5-6, TRBV5-1 and TRBV20-1 were among them.

Included in the TCR beta cDNA libraries were unique molecular identifiers. TCRdb redid the calling of the PCR reads with MiXCR, one entry per CDR3 protein. This sample has hundreds of thousands of distinct CDR3 sequences, with roughly three fifths found just once. No cognate antigen is known for these TCRs. Sequenced sample: blood. These receptors were taken from a girl aged 2 to 9 with multiple sclerosis.

The chain couples TRBV7-3 to TRBJ2-4; TRBD1 is a possible D gene (5 bases). The J call may not be correct, given that the DNA end is closer to TRBJ2-7. The CDR3 runs to 13 residues. CDR1 and CDR2 from the germline V gene are SGHTA and FQGTGA. CDR3 region: CASSVTVDYEQYF. As DNA, the CDR3 is TGTGCCAGCAGCGTGACAGTTGACTACGAGCAGTACTTC.

The chain has TRBV6-5 and TRBJ1-2, with D possibly matching TRBD1 (5 bases). Germline V gene data show CDR1 as MNHEY and CDR2 as SVGAGI. The CDR3 loop spans 13 amino acids. V was shortened by 6 bases and J by 8 bases, with 16 bases between the two germline ends. The CDR3 loop reads CASSALGEEGYTF. The CDR3 DNA follows: TGTGCCAGCAGCGCCCTGGGGGAAGAAGGCTACACCTTC.

The chain carries TRBV6-2 or TRBV6-3 and TRBJ2-1; 9 bases line up with TRBD1. J gave up 7 bases and V 9 bases, and 13 bases lay outside the gene matches. Germline values: CDR1 MNHEY, CDR2 SVGEGT. This CDR3 has 15 amino acids. CDR3 residues: CASGSRTGVLNEQFF. As DNA, the CDR3 is TGTGCCAGTGGCTCACGGACAGGGGTTTTAAATGAGCAGTTCTTC.

The chain carries TRBV4-1 and TRBJ1-1; TRBD1 agrees at 10 bases. Trimming cost V 2 bases and J 13 bases; bases outside gene matches: 7. Germline CDR1 MGHRA, CDR2 YSYEKL. The length of the CDR3 is 13 residues. The CDR3 loop reads CASSQTPGQGCFF. CDR3 nucleotide sequence: TGCGCCAGCAGCCAAACACCGGGACAGGGGTGTTTCTTT.

The genes are TRBV4-1 and TRBJ1-4; TRBD1 matches at 7 bases. In germline, CDR1 is MGHRA, CDR2 YSYEKL. CDR3 length: 18 amino acids. After removal of 0 bases from V and 0 bases from J, the junction contained 7 bases not matched to a gene. CDR3 in amino acids: CASSQDIQGVATNEKLFF. CDR3 bases: TGCGCCAGCAGCCAAGATATTCAGGGGGTGGCAACTAATGAAAAACTGTTTTTT.

This sequence joins TRBV28 and TRBJ2-5; TRBD2 is a possible D gene (7 bases). Looked up from germline, CDR1 is MDHEN and CDR2 is SYDVKM. Trimming removed 5 bases from V and 5 bases from J, with 15 bases in between. The CDR3 is 14 amino acids. This CDR3 reads CASSPSGGRETQYF. In DNA, the CDR3 is TGTGCCAGCAGTCCGTCCGGGGGGCGTGAGACCCAGTACTTC.

The V and J genes are TRBV24-1 and TRBJ2-3, with 7 positions matching TRBD2. There are 16 residues in the CDR3. V dropped 3 bases and J dropped 2; count of bases not matched to a gene: 7. From germline, CDR1 is KGHDR and CDR2 SFDVKD. DNA of the CDR3: TGTGCCACCAGTGATCAAGGAGCGGGATTCACAGATACGCAGTATTTT. It is translated as CATSDQGAGFTDTQYF.

The V call is TRBV5-1, the J call TRBJ2-5; TRBD2 matches at 7 bases. Unmatched junction bases numbered 6, after V lost 5 bases and J lost 5 bases. The V gene's germline CDR1 is SGHRS and CDR2 YFSETQ. The length of the CDR3 is 13 residues. CDR3 region: CASRTSPGETQYF. For the CDR3, the DNA is TGCGCCAGCAGGACTAGCCCGGGTGAGACCCAGTACTTC. Drawing the rest from reference TRBV5-1 and TRBJ2-5, the complete variable domain is KAGVTQTPRYLIKTRGQQVTLSCSPISGHRSVSWYQQTPGQGLQFLFEYFSETQRNKGNFPGRFSGRQFSNSRSEMNVSTLELGDSALYLCASRTSPGETQYFGPGTRLLVL.

This chain links TRBV6-2 or TRBV6-3 with TRBJ2-1; 9 bases are shared with TRBD2. The V gene's germline CDR1 is MNHEY and CDR2 SVGEGT. J gave up 4 bases and V 2 bases, and 9 bases lay outside the gene matches. The CDR3 sequence is 17 residues long. CDR3 in amino acids: CASSYRGTSLRYNEQFF. The CDR3 nucleotides are TGTGCCAGCAGTTACCGCGGGACTAGCCTACGGTACAATGAGCAGTTCTTC.

V gene TRBV14 combines with J gene TRBJ2-7; 7 bases match TRBD1. The CDR3 runs to 15 residues. V lost 1 base to trimming and J lost 3 bases; unmatched junction nucleotides: 6. Germline V gene sequence: CDR1 SGHDN, CDR2 FVKESK. The CDR3 DNA is TGTGCCAGCAGCCAAGGGGGACAGCGACACTACGAGCAGTACGTC. It encodes CASSQGGQRHYEQYV.

This clonotype came up a few times. In nucleotides, the CDR3 is TGTGCCAGCATAGGGGGCCTTTCCTACAATGAGCAGTTCTTC. As protein: CASIGGLSYNEQFF. V gene TRBV6-6 combines with J gene TRBJ2-1; 7 positions agree with TRBD1. This CDR3 is 14 amino acids long. The V gene's germline CDR1 is MNHNY and CDR2 SVGAGI (reference sequence). Trimming at V came to 7 bases and at J to 1 base, leaving 4 bases not matched to a gene.

This clonotype was seen only a few times. One end of the junction fails to match germline, which may point to a read error. The rearrangement uses TRBV19 and TRBJ1-5; 8 bases agree with TRBD1. Germline V gene lookup returns CDR1 LNHDA and CDR2 SQIVND (reference sequence). The CDR3 spans 13 residues. CDR3: CASSIQGDQPQHF. CDR3 DNA: TGTGCTAGTAGTATACAGGGGGACCAGCCCCAGCATTTT. Filled out from reference TRBV19 and TRBJ1-5, the complete variable domain reads DGGITQSPKYLFRKEGQNVTLSCEQNLNHDAMYWYRQDPGQGLRLIYYSQIVNDFQKGDIAEGYSVSREKKESFPLTVTSAQKNPTAFYLCASSIQGDQPQHFGDGTRLSIL.

This clonotype turned up a few times. The chain uses TRBV11-2 and TRBJ2-3; D possibly corresponds to TRBD2 (6 bases). The CDR3 runs 17 residues. In germline, CDR1 is SGHAT, CDR2 FQNNGV. The V end was cut by 1 base, the J end by 5 bases, with 19 bases between. CDR3 residues: CASSLVGSGLPKDTQYF. In DNA, the CDR3 is TGTGCCAGCAGCTTAGTCGGGTCGGGACTCCCCAAAGATACGCAGTATTTT.

The chain has TRBV6-5 and TRBJ2-1; D is possibly TRBD2 (5 bases). CDR3 length equals 15 residues. CDR1 and CDR2 from the germline V gene are MNHEY and SVGAGI. The V and J ends lost 0 bases and 6 bases respectively, with 12 bases between them. DNA for the CDR3: TGTGCCAGCAGTTACTCGAGGGAGACGATCAATGAGCAGTTCTTC. Translation: CASSYSRETINEQFF.

This CDR3 is CASSYPKDGYGYTF. Here the CDR3 DNA reads TGTGCCAGCAGTTACCCGAAAGACGGTTACGGCTACACCTTC. The chain has TRBV6-5 and TRBJ1-2; D gene ambiguous. The ends were cut back, 2 bases at V and 8 bases at J, with 15 bases in the middle. This CDR3 comprises 14 residues. The germline CDR1 and CDR2 sequences are MNHEY and SVGAGI.

The V call is TRBV15, the J call TRBJ2-1, with a tentative D call TRBD1 (5 bases). V was shortened by 3 bases and J by 5 bases, with 14 bases between the two germline ends. The CDR3 loop spans 15 amino acids. Per the germline V gene, CDR1 is LNHNV and CDR2 is YYDKDF (reference sequence). The CDR3 loop reads CATSSEKGRDNEQFF. CDR3 DNA: TGTGCCACCAGCAGCGAAAAGGGCAGGGACAATGAGCAGTTCTTC.

The rearrangement joins TRBV12-3 or TRBV12-4 to TRBJ2-5; D remains unclear. This CDR3 has 15 residues. Trimming took 4 bases from V and 5 from J, leaving 17 bases between them. Written as DNA, the CDR3 is TGTGCCAGCAGTTCGGCCTCTCCAGAAAAGGAGACCCAGTACTTC. Translation gives CASSSASPEKETQYF.